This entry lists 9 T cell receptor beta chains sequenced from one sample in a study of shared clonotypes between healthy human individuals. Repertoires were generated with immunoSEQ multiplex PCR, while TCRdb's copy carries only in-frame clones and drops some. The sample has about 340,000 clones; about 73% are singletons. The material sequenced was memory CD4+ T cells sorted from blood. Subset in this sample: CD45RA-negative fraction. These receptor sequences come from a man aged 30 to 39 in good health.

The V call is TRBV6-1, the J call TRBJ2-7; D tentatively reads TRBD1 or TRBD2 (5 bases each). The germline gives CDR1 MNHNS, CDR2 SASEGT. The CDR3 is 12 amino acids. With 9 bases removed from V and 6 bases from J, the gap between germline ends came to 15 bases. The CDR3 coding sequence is TGTGCCAGTTCCGGGACCCCATTCGAGCAGTACTTC. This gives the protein CASSGTPFEQYF.

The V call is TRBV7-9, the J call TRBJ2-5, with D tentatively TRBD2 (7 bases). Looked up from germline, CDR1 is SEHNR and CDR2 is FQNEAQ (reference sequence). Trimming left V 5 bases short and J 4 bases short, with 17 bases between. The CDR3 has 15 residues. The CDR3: CASSPGAGGRETQYF. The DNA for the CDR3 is TGTGCCAGCAGCCCGGGGGCCGGGGGGCGAGAGACCCAGTACTTC.

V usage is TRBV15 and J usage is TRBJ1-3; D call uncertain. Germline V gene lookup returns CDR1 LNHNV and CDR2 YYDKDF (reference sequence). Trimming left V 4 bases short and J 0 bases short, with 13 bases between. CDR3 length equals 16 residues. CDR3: CATSTSDTSSGNTIYF. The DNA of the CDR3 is TGTGCCACCAGCACCAGCGACACAAGCTCTGGAAACACCATATATTTT.

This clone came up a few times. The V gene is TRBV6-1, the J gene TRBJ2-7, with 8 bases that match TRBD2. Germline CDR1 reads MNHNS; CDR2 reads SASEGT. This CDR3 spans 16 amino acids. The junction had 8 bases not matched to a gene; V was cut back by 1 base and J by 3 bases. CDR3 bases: TGTGCCAGCAGTGAAGAGAAGTTAGCGGGGTTCTACGAGCAGTACTTC. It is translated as CASSEEKLAGFYEQYF.

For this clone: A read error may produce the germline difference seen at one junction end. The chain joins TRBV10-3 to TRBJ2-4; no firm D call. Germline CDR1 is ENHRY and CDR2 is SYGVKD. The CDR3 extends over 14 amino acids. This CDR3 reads CAISEVLAQNIQYF. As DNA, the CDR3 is TGTGCCATCAGTGAGGTATTAGCCCAAAACATTCAGTACTTC.

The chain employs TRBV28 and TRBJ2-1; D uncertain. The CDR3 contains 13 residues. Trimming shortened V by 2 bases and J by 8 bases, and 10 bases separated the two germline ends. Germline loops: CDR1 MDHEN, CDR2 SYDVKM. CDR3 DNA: TGTGCCAGCAGTTTACGTACTTTAGATGAGCAGTTCTTC. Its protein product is CASSLRTLDEQFF.

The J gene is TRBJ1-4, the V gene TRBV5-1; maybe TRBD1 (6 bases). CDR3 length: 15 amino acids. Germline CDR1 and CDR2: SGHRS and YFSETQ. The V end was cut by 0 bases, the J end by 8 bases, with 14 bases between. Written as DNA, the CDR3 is TGCGCCAGCAGCTTGGACAGGGTAGTTTGGGAAAAACTGTTTTTT. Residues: CASSLDRVVWEKLFF.

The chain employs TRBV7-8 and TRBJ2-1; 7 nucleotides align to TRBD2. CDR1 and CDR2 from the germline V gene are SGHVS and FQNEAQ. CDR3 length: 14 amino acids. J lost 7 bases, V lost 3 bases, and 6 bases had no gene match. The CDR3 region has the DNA TGTGCCAGCAGCTTGAGGGAGGGGTGGAATGAGCAGTTCTTC. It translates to CASSLREGWNEQFF.

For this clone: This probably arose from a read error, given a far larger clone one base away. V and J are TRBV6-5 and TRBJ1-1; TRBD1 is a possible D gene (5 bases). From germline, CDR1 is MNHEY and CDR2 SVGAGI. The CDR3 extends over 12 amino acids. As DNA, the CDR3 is TGTGCCCGCAGAGGGACTCAGACTGAAGCTTTCTTT. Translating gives CARRGTQTEAFF.